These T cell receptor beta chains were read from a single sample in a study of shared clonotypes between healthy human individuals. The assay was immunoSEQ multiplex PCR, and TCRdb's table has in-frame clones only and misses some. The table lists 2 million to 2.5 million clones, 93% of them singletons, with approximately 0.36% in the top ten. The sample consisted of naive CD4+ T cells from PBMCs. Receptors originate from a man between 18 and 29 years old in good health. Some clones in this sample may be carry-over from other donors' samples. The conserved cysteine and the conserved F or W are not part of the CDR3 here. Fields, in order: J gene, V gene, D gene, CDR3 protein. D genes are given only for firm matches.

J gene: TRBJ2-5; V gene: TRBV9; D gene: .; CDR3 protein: ASSVSVQETQY
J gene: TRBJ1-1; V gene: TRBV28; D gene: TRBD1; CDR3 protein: ASSLLQGARETEAF
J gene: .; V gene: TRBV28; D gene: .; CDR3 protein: ASTRGLASSYEQY
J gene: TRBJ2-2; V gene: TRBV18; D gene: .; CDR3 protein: ASSPGGTGELF
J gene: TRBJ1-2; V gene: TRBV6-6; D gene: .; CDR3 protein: ASSSGTPYGYT
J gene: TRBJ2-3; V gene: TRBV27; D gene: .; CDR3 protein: ASSRPETDTQY
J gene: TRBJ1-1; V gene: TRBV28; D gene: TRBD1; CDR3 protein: ASSFDPKQGPETEAF
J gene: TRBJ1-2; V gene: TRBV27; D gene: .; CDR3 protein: ASSSYSSGTANYGYT
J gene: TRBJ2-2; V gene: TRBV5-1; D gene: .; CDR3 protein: ASEWGGANTGELF
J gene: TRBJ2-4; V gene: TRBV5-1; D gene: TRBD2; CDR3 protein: ASSLDIAGGQNIQY
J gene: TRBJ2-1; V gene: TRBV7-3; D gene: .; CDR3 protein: ASSLNHWPNEQF
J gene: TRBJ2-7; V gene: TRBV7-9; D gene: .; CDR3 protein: ASSFGLSRGASYEQY
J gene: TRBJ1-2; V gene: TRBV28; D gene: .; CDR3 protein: ASSLDGGRGGYT
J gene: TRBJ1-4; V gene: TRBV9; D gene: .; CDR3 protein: ASSERGTRTEKLF
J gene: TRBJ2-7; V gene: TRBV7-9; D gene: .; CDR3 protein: ASSLEGGVYEQY
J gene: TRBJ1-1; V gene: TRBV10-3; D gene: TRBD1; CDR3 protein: AISTTGVSTEAF
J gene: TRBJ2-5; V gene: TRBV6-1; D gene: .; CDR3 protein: ASSELLGTQY
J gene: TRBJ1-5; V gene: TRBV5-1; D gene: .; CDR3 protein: ASSAGGQRNQPQH
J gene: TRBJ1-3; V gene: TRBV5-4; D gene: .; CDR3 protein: ASSRDGGAGNTIY
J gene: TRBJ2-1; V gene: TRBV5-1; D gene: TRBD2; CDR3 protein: ASSLSGRYNEQF
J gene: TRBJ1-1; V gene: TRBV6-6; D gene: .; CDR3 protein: ASRLPWFGNTEAF
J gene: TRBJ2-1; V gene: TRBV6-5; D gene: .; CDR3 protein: ASSYVFGGDEQF
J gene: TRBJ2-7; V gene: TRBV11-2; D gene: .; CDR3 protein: ASSPRRDASYEQY
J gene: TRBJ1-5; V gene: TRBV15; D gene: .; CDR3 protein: ATSRDGQGRGNNQPQH
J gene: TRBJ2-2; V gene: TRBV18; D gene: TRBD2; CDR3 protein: ASSNGLAKNTGELF
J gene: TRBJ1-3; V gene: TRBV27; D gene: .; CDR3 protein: AGAATGSGNTIY
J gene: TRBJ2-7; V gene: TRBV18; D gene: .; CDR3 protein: ASSPAWGWDYEQY
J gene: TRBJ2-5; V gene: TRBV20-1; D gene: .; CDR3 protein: SARELGQKY
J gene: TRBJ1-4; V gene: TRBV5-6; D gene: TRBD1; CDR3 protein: ASSKTGVNEKLF
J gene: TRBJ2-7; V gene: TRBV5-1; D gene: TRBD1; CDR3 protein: ASRAGTGGYEQY
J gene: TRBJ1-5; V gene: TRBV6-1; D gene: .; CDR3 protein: ASSGTFNQPQH
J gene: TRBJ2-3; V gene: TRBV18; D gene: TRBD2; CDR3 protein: ATVRTSGTDTQY
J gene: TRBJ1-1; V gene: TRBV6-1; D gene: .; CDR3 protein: ASSGTPGVNTEAF
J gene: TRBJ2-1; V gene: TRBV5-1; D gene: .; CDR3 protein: ASSMGLSAYNEQF
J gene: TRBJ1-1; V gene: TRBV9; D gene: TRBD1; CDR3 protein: ASSEQQGYDTEAF
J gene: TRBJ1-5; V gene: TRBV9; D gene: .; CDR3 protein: ASSVGQFDQPQH
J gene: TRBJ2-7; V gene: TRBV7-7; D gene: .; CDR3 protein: ASSMNRGTYEQY
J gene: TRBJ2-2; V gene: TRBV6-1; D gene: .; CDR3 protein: ASSELHRSTGELF
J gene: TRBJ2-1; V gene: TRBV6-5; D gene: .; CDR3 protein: ASSYQGTRISDEQF
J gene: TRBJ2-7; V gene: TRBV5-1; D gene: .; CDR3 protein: ASSLAGFRNEQY
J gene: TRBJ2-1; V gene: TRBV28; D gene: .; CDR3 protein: ASSLGQYYNEQF
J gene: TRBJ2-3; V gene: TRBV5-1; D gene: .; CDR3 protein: ASRGTDTQY
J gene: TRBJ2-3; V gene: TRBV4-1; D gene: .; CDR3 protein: ASSQKGGGLLGNTQY
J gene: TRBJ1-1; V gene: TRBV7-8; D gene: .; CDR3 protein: ASSLNSRTEAF
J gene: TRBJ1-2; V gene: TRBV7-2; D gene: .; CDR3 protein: ASSLGGGYT
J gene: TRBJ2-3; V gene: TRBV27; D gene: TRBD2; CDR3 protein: ASSKSWRGGTFTDTQY
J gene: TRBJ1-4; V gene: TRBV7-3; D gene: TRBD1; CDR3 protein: ASSLGQGHEKLF